This T cell receptor (beta chain) emerged from a study of OX40 agonist ivuxolimab in advanced cancers. Study background: An agonistic human IgG2 monoclonal antibody against OX40 (CD134) was given. Prior therapy, whether anti-PD-1, anti-PD-L1 or anti-CTLA-4, was allowed, and approximately 37% had some. Partial responses were observed in three patients, of whom one had hepatocellular carcinoma and two had cutaneous melanoma.

Looked up from germline, CDR1 is MNHEY and CDR2 is SMNVEV (reference sequence). The CDR3 extends over 14 amino acids. V lost 1 base, J lost 0 bases, and 4 bases lay in between. With respect to this clone: Antigen unknown.

Study-wide results and caveats: Low normalized T-cell clonal expansion was additionally recorded for some nonresponders.

Clones were sequenced by immunoSEQ multiplex PCR, and TCRdb holds only the in-frame ones, with some missing. The sample contains fewer than 30,000 clones, around 87% of which appear only once. The clonotype comes from an adult with an advanced solid tumor such as melanoma, head and neck, liver or kidney cancer. Sample: CD4+ or CD8+ T cells sorted from blood, taken in a trial of the OX40 agonist ivuxolimab. This sequence joins TRBV27 and TRBJ1-5; D not certain. CDR3 loop: CASSLLGSNQPQHF. Written as DNA, the CDR3 is TGTGCCAGCAGTTTATTAGGTAGCAATCAGCCCCAGCATTTT.